This T cell receptor beta chain was captured by sequencing in a study of cytomegalovirus exposure and HLA in healthy donors (dated by TCRdb to 2016 to 2017). Concerning the study at large: In an earlier analysis of about 560 of the donors, 276 Gb of sequence data and 90 million to 130 million unique TCR beta sequences from 180 million or so T cells were reported. Rather than drawing on any new phenotypic data, the later analysis identified candidate immune exposures from TCR beta sequences and the way those sequences occurred across donors. Approximately 300 gigabases of sequencing data and approximately 93 million unique TCR sequences were included in an early release covering about 620 HLA-typed donors. Among around 400 genotyped donors of the cohort, an average of around 220,000 unique TCR beta nucleotide sequences was sequenced per donor, of which approximately 18% were non-productive. In addition to the first cohort of roughly 700 subjects, a separate validation cohort of around 110 different subjects was used. In an earlier analysis of 500 to 650 of the donors, high-throughput TCR beta sequencing was used to judge whether each TCR beta V gene segment behaved as functional or pseudogenic. To study patterns of TCR occurrence, a later analysis re-analyzed previously published TCR beta repertoires from 666 donors and added high-resolution HLA genotyping. Donor age, sex, ethnicity and CMV serostatus were collected together with the repertoire data. Several DR-DQ haplotypes were handled as single units for association and clustering because linkage in the cohort was strong. Both class I and class II loci were covered by HLA typing, at four-digit resolution. A later genetic analysis took genome-wide SNP genotypes for about three fifths of the roughly 670 donors and used that subset as a discovery cohort. All discovery cohort repertoires had been generated using a single sequencing platform. To predict cytomegalovirus infection status, the study brought together high-throughput TCR immunosequencing, statistical association of individual TCRs with disease status, and machine learning. The aim of the study was to test whether cataloging public T cell receptors could identify signatures of past pathogen exposure. Of the approximately 400 genotyped donors, about 80% fell in the genetic ancestry cluster associated with self-reported Caucasian donors. The T cell repertoires of 700 or so subjects were profiled by immunosequencing and related to cytomegalovirus serostatus. Typing coverage varied by locus: about 620-630 donors for A, B, C, DRB1 and DQB1; about 520 for DQA1; approximately 610 for DPA1; 450 to 480 for DPB1. The paper's findings and limits, for the study overall: A later analysis reported that several top co-occurrence clusters appeared linked to parvovirus B19, influenza, CMV and Epstein-Barr virus. Strong co-occurrence of HLA alleles, especially DR and DQ, made assigning TCR associations to individual alleles difficult. The earlier analysis of a few hundred of the donors excluded approximately 15 rarely observed V segments, including chromosome 9 orphons, because counts were too low. A later analysis found that HLA-associated TCR beta chains were more clonally expanded and had lower generation probabilities than equally common non-associated chains. In both the original and validation cohorts, the classifier was reported to diagnose cytomegalovirus status with high specificity and sensitivity. Because the 87-base-pair reads could not distinguish some IMGT-functional V segments, including TRBV6-2 and TRBV6-3, those segments were excluded. While some public TCRs were present in many individuals, most TCR sequences turned up only very rarely across donors. Only TCR beta chains were sequenced in this cohort, and the absence of alpha or paired-chain data limited detectable features. A further reported finding was that TCR beta sequences accurately predicted the HLA-A and HLA-B alleles for most subjects in the first cohort. In vitro tests confirmed that a few of the cytomegalovirus-associated TCR beta chains recognize cytomegalovirus antigens. The only immune exposure information available for the cohort was CMV serostatus. Sequencing depth was assumed to be roughly uniform across donors in the presence/absence analyses, though that assumption may not hold. The sequencing pipeline was judged likely to have produced a cluster of highly shared sequence variants as a technical artifact. A later genetic analysis reported fewer N-insertions in productive TCRs among donors in an Asian-associated ancestry cluster than the approximately 670-donor mean. Most CMV-associated TCR beta chains appeared to be HLA-restricted in a later analysis, and the HLA associations seemed to be driven largely by CMV exposure. The authors suggested that the approach could potentially be generalized to other disease states and immunological phenotypes. Broadly in line with IMGT annotations, most TCR beta V segments showed up in productive rearrangements about 87% or about 30% of the time in an earlier analysis of under 700 of the donors. Linkage disequilibrium might explain the correlated functional status among segregating V segments, but an unknown experimental factor could not be excluded. At a false discovery rate of 0.05, a later analysis linked 16,951 TCR beta sequences to specific HLA alleles. In a later analysis, TCR association rates were found to vary across HLA loci, with the most associated TCRs seen for DRB1 alleles and the fewest for HLA-C alleles. HLA typing was unavailable for some donors at each locus, so association tests used only the typed subset. A total of 164 TCR beta chains were listed by the study as associated with cytomegalovirus. An association between a missense DCLRE1C variant and V-gene and J-gene trimming of TCR beta chains was found in a later genetic analysis and replicated in an independent cohort.

Worth noting for this clone: No cognate antigen has been identified for it.

The cohort consisted of hundreds of healthy bone marrow donors. All cohort members were sampled while nominally healthy, although unrecorded immune exposures were likely present. The donor was CMV seronegative and was included in the group of under 450 seronegative cohort members. A peripheral blood sample was provided by each donor, and peripheral blood mononuclear cells were used for TCR beta sequencing. The Qiagen DNeasy Blood Extraction Kit was used to extract genomic DNA from the blood cell samples. The library was built by means of the immunoSEQ multiplex PCR assay. The multiplex PCR relied on a mix of 60 forward primers for TCR Vbeta segments and 13 reverse primers for TCR Jbeta segments. The CDR3 region of rearranged TCR beta genes was amplified from genomic DNA by a multiplex PCR assay. Amplified TCR beta libraries were sequenced as 87-base-pair reads on the Illumina HiSeq System. Per the authors' processing: A later analysis counted 75 million to 100 million unique TCR beta chains across the 650 to 700 repertoires, and about 10 million of these chains were shared by at least two donors. Raw reads were error-corrected and collapsed into unique sequences with a nearest-neighbor algorithm that merged closely related sequences to remove PCR and sequencing errors. V, D and J gene segments were assigned by aligning CDR3 sequences to IMGT reference sequences. For a sequence to be retained, at least a six-nucleotide match to both a V gene segment and a J gene segment was required. Rearrangements were called productive when the CDR3 lacked stop codons and stayed in frame with V and J; all others were non-productive. Following IMGT convention, CDR3 was defined as the stretch from the second conserved V-encoded cysteine to the conserved J-encoded phenylalanine. In an earlier analysis of some 550 of the donors, sequences lacking an unambiguous match to a single V gene segment were excluded. An earlier analysis of 450 to 650 of the donors called V segments functional above 56.7% productive rearrangements and segregating when the between-donor standard deviation exceeded 5%. A statistical classification framework was developed to diagnose cytomegalovirus status using the catalog of TCR beta chain sequences. In a later analysis, TCR nucleotide sequences were compared against IMGT/GENE-DB human TR gene sequences so that V and J genes could be assigned. In a later analysis, CDR3 sequences and most-parsimonious VDJ recombination scenarios were assigned using the TCRdist pipeline. In a later analysis, each TCR beta chain was defined by its CDR3 amino acid sequence together with its V-gene family, and reads lacking a unique V-gene family were excluded. To address suspected cross-contamination and a sequencing artifact, a later analysis removed 450 to 700 highly shared, low-generation-probability nucleotide sequences. A later analysis calculated a clonal expansion index for each public chain from normalized within-repertoire ranks of inferred template counts. In a later analysis, generation probabilities were computed with a VDJ recombination model fitted to out-of-frame rearrangements, and the resulting probabilities were checked against IGoR. Hypergeometric tests were used in a later analysis to score TCR-TCR, TCR-HLA and TCR-CMV co-occurrence, with a repertoire-size bias correction applied to the TCR pairs. To estimate false discovery rates, a later analysis permuted the HLA or CMV assignments 20 times. A later analysis grouped co-occurring TCRs with DBSCAN, adding TCRdist sequence similarity when clustering within HLA-allele-positive subsets. Co-occurrence clustering excluded repertoires with fewer than 30,000 or more than 120,000 public chains, plus five with anomalous nucleotide sharing. TCRdb took this table from immuneACCESS and kept in-frame rearrangements with V and J called. Such tables lack part of the clones; where checked against another copy, unresolved V genes explain under half of the gap, and the rest is unexplained. For V, J and clone size, that table is used; D and trimming come from the DNA. The sample has about 130,000 clones on record. 2% to 2.5% of the sample belongs to the ten largest clones.

The CDR3 numbers 15 residues from cysteine through phenylalanine. Only the CDR3 part of the read is kept: 45 bases, read in frame from the first base. Compared with germline, V lacks 5 bases and J lacks 0 bases; bases without a gene match: 3. CDR1 and CDR2, looked up from the germline V gene, are SGHTA and FQGNSA. The sequence links TRBV7-2 to TRBJ2-1; 8 bases in between match TRBD2. This receptor was obtained from a man aged 35 to 55 in good health and CMV-seronegative. The sample taken for sequencing was PBMCs. The nucleotide sequence reads TGTGCCAGCAGCCCAAGCGGGAGCTCCTACAATGAGCAGTTCTTC. It specifies CASSPSGSSYNEQFF.